These 19 T cell receptor beta chains share one sample of origin, sequenced in a study of CD8 T cells in seronegative destructive rheumatoid arthritis. Method: immunoSEQ multiplex PCR; TCRdb's copy keeps in-frame clones and lacks some. The table shows 10,000 to 15,000 clones, with roughly 87% occurring only once. Sequenced input: CD8+ T cells from blood. These receptors were obtained from a woman aged 25 to 55 with seronegative destructive rheumatoid arthritis.

The chain is built from TRBV2 and TRBJ2-3, with a weak D call TRBD2 (6 bases). This CDR3 is built from 16 residues. Trimming cost V 1 base and J 0 bases, with 11 bases left between them. Germline V gene data show CDR1 as SNHLY and CDR2 as FYNNEI. CDR3: CASSEVYLASTDTQYF. CDR3 sequence (DNA): TGTGCCAGCAGTGAAGTGTATCTAGCGAGCACAGATACGCAGTATTTT.

This clone turned up a few times. The V gene is TRBV4-2, the J gene TRBJ1-3; 10 bases line up with TRBD1. Germline lookup yields CDR1 LGHNA and CDR2 YNFKEQ. With 0 bases clipped from V and 4 bases from J, the junction kept 3 bases outside the gene matches. The CDR3 covers 16 residues. The CDR3 DNA reads TGTGCCAGCAGCCAAGATCGACAGGGGGCGGGAAACACCATATATTTT. It yields the protein CASSQDRQGAGNTIYF.

This chain links TRBV28 with TRBJ1-2; 10 bases are shared with TRBD1. After removal of 1 base from V and 6 bases from J, the junction contained 5 bases not matched to a gene. Germline CDR1 and CDR2: MDHEN and SYDVKM. The CDR3 contains 15 residues. The CDR3: CASSLSRTGGDGYTF. Here the CDR3 DNA reads TGTGCCAGCAGTTTATCCCGGACAGGGGGTGATGGCTACACCTTC.

This chain links TRBV5-5 with TRBJ2-7, with 7 bases identical to TRBD1. Trimming removed 3 bases from V and 3 bases from J; junction bases left unmatched: 9. Germline CDR1 reads SGHKS; CDR2 reads YYEKEE (reference sequence). CDR3 length: 15 residues. CDR3 DNA sequence: TGTGCCAGCAGCTCCACACCGGGACAGAACTACGAGCAGTACGTC. Protein sequence: CASSSTPGQNYEQYV.

The chain employs TRBV15 and TRBJ1-2; 8 bases fit TRBD1. The CDR3 has 12 amino acids. In germline, CDR1 is LNHNV, CDR2 YYDKDF (reference sequence). V trimming: 3 bases; J trimming: 9 bases; junction bases outside the gene matches: 3. For the CDR3, the DNA is TGTGCCACCAGCAGCGGACAGGGAAGCTACACCTTC. Its translation is CATSSGQGSYTF. Combining the CDR3 with reference TRBV15 and TRBJ1-2 gives the whole variable domain DAMVIQNPRYQVTQFGKPVTLSCSQTLNHNVMYWYQQKSSQAPKLLFHYYDKDFNNEADTPDNFQSRRPNTSFCFLDIRSPGLGDTAMYLCATSSGQGSYTFGSGTRLTVV.

A remark on this clone: An end of the junction differs from the germline gene, which may be a read error. CDR3 sequence reads: CASSLEFSDQPQHF. CDR3 DNA sequence: TGTGCCAGCAGCTTGGAATTTAGCGATCAGCCCCAGCATTTT. The chain uses TRBV5-6 and TRBJ1-5; D unresolved. This CDR3 has 14 amino acids. Germline-derived CDR1 and CDR2 are SGHDT and YYEEEE.

The chain uses TRBV7-9 and TRBJ2-2; D gene unclear. With 3 bases removed from V and 7 bases from J, the gap between germline ends came to 12 bases. The CDR3 is 14 residues long. Germline CDR1 and CDR2: SEHNR and FQNEAQ (reference sequence). CDR3 in DNA: TGTGCCAGCAGCTTTCAAGGATCTAGCGGGGAGCTGTTTTTT. As protein: CASSFQGSSGELFF.

The chain couples TRBV4-1 to TRBJ2-5, with D maybe TRBD2 (6 bases). This CDR3 comprises 16 residues. Germline V gives CDR1 MGHRA, CDR2 YSYEKL. Trimming removed 1 base at V and 4 bases at J, with 16 bases between. CDR3 region: CASSQGTTSSGETQYF. For the CDR3, the DNA is TGCGCCAGCAGCCAAGGGACTACTTCGTCGGGAGAGACCCAGTACTTC.

The chain links TRBV7-9 to TRBJ1-1; 8 bases line up with TRBD1. Trimming at V came to 4 bases and at J to 1 base, leaving 11 bases not matched to a gene. Germline lookup yields CDR1 SEHNR and CDR2 FQNEAQ (reference sequence). CDR3 length: 17 residues. The CDR3 nucleotides are TGTGCCAGCAGCTCCCCGCCCCTCGACAGGGGGAACACTGAAGCTTTCTTT. It is translated as CASSSPPLDRGNTEAFF.

J is TRBJ1-5 and V is TRBV7-8; 7 bases align to TRBD1. Germline lookup yields CDR1 SGHVS and CDR2 FQNEAQ. This CDR3 contains 13 residues. V lost 5 bases to trimming and J lost 6 bases; unmatched junction nucleotides: 4. CDR3 in DNA: TGTGCCAGCAGCCGGACAGGCGCTCAGCCCCAGCATTTT. Amino acids: CASSRTGAQPQHF.

The DNA of the CDR3 is TGCAGCGCCGAAGGGGGCGCGGACATATATTTT. It codes for CSAEGGADIYF. The chain links TRBV29-1 to TRBJ1-3; the match to TRBD1 covers 7 bases. After removal of 7 bases from V and 12 bases from J, the junction contained 9 bases not matched to a gene. This CDR3 spans 11 amino acids. The V gene's germline CDR1 is SQVTM and CDR2 ANQGSEA. The full variable domain, with the rest looked up from reference TRBV29-1 and TRBJ1-3, is SAVISQKPSRDICQRGTSLTIQCQVDSQVTMMFWYRQQPGQSLTLIATANQGSEATYESGFVIDKFPISRPNLTFSTLTVSNMSPEDSSIYLCSAEGGADIYFGEGSWLTVV.

For this clone: It is unclear where the CDR3 begins or ends on the DNA, so no DNA is shown, and the CDR3 is as TCRdb lists it. The rearrangement joins TRBV27 to TRBJ1-2; TRBD1 is the table's D call and was not checked against the DNA. Germline CDR1 is MNHEY and CDR2 is SMNVEV (reference sequence). The length of the CDR3 is 15 amino acids, counting both ends. CDR3 sequence: CASSSGQGIGYGYTF.

This clone appeared once. J is TRBJ1-2 and V is TRBV6-6; possibly TRBD1 for D (6 bases). V lost 2 bases, J lost 0 bases, and 7 bases lay in between. Germline CDR1 MNHNY, CDR2 SVGAGI (reference sequence). This CDR3 spans 14 amino acids. CDR3: CASSYPGANYGYTF. CDR3 nucleotide sequence: TGTGCCAGCAGTTACCCAGGGGCTAACTATGGCTACACCTTC.

The rearrangement joins TRBV6-4 to TRBJ1-6; 7 nucleotides line up with TRBD1. Trimming at V came to 2 bases and at J to 9 bases, leaving 4 bases not matched to a gene. The CDR3 is 14 residues long. Germline CDR1 and CDR2: MRHNA and SNTAGT. CDR3 loop: CASSDGQEFSPLHF. In DNA, the CDR3 is TGTGCCAGCAGTGACGGACAGGAATTTTCACCCCTCCACTTT.

The chain combines TRBV27 with TRBJ2-7; TRBD1 might be the D (5 bases). Germline V lookup: CDR1 MNHEY, CDR2 SMNVEV (reference sequence). V lost 6 bases, J lost 6 bases, and 15 bases lay in between. The CDR3 sequence is 13 residues long. In DNA, the CDR3 is TGTGCCAGCAGCTACTACCAGGGTGGCGAGCAGTACTTC. This codes for CASSYYQGGEQYF.

The V and J genes are TRBV4-1 and TRBJ2-7, with TRBD1 matching over 7 bases. The CDR3 sequence is 15 residues long. V shed 3 bases, J shed 0 bases, and the junction held 5 bases outside the gene matches. From germline, CDR1 is MGHRA and CDR2 YSYEKL. The CDR3 loop is CASSHRQGSSYEQYF. The CDR3 DNA reads TGCGCCAGCAGCCATAGACAGGGCAGCTCCTACGAGCAGTACTTC.

This chain uses TRBV5-4 with TRBJ1-1, with D perhaps matching TRBD1 (5 bases). Germline lookup yields CDR1 SGHNT and CDR2 YYREEE (reference sequence). The CDR3 is made up of 14 amino acids. Trimming removed 3 bases at V and 0 bases at J, with 9 bases between. This CDR3 reads CASSWGIMNTEAFF. The CDR3 DNA reads as TGTGCCAGCAGCTGGGGCATTATGAACACTGAAGCTTTCTTT.

This sequence joins TRBV9 and TRBJ1-5; weak D call: TRBD1 (6 bases). Trimming took 4 bases from V and 8 from J, leaving 16 bases between them. The CDR3 length is 14 residues. The germline gives CDR1 SGDLS, CDR2 YYNGEE. Here the CDR3 reads CASSQNRATEPQHF. CDR3 DNA sequence: TGTGCCAGCAGCCAGAACAGGGCTACAGAGCCCCAGCATTTT.

The chain joins TRBV2 to TRBJ2-7; a weak D match, TRBD2 (6 bases). Germline values: CDR1 SNHLY, CDR2 FYNNEI. The CDR3 loop spans 11 amino acids. The V and J ends lost 7 bases and 4 bases respectively, with 8 bases between them. The CDR3, as DNA: TGTGCCAGCACCGGGAGATACGAGCAGTACGTC. Its protein product is CASTGRYEQYV.